The clone carrying this T cell receptor beta chain was observed a handful of times. Sequencing templates came from extracted RNA that was reverse transcribed into cDNA. TCRdb's copy holds only in-frame clones and misses some; the assay was immunoSEQ multiplex PCR. This table holds tens of thousands of clones, approximately 60% found once. These data are taken from a study of CD8+ T cells in alopecia areata. V lost 6 bases to trimming and J lost 0 bases, with 9 bases between them. Germline-derived CDR1 and CDR2 are SQVTM and ANQGSEA. The length of the CDR3 is 12 residues. Sequencing was carried out using NKG2D-high CD8+ T cells sorted from blood. This chain uses TRBV29-1 with TRBJ2-7, with D possibly being TRBD1 (5 bases). This TCR was sampled from a human donor with alopecia areata. The DNA of the CDR3 is TGCAGCGTCGTGGACAACTCCTACGAGCAGTACTTC. Translating it yields CSVVDNSYEQYF.